These 30 T cell receptor beta chains came from one sample sequenced in a study of blood T cell repertoires in COVID-19 (dated by TCRdb to 2020 to 2021). Libraries were prepared through the immunoSEQ multiplex PCR assay. Drawn from immuneACCESS, this table holds only the in-frame rearrangements with V and J called that TCRdb kept. Clones are partly lost; checked studies trace under half to an unresolved V gene and leave the rest unexplained. The table for this sample lists roughly 150,000 clones; 85% to 90% of them were counted only once. The ten largest clones add up to about an eighth of the sample. Sequencing was done on a sample of peripheral blood. All receptors derive from a man between 18 and 29 years old with COVID-19, enrolled during active disease.

This clone was detected only once. The chain has TRBV10-3 and TRBJ2-3, with D possibly TRBD1 on 6 matching bases. The CDR3 extends over 14 amino acids. CDR1 is ENHRY, CDR2 SYGVKD, per germline. The germline V and J ends were trimmed by 7 bases and 0 bases, with 11 bases remaining between them. This CDR3 is CAIKDRSSTDTQYF. In nucleotides, the CDR3 is TGTGCCATCAAGGACAGATCTAGCACAGATACGCAGTATTTT.

J is TRBJ2-7 and V is TRBV12-3 or TRBV12-4; D not certain. V lost 3 bases and J lost 2, with 8 bases in between. CDR3 length: 13 amino acids. CDR3 amino acids: CASSFLAAYEQYF. For the CDR3, the DNA is TGTGCCAGCAGTTTTTTAGCCGCCTACGAGCAGTACTTC.

The chain links TRBV6-5 to TRBJ1-2; TRBD1 aligns across 7 bases. The germline CDR1 and CDR2 sequences are MNHEY and SVGAGI. V trimming: 0 bases; J trimming: 5 bases; junction bases outside the gene matches: 9. The CDR3 consists of 16 residues. CDR3 DNA: TGTGCCAGCAGTTACTCGGGACAGATCGTCGGGTATGGCTACACCTTC. As protein: CASSYSGQIVGYGYTF.

J is TRBJ1-2 and V is TRBV28; TRBD1 aligns across 9 bases. The germline CDR1 and CDR2 sequences are MDHEN and SYDVKM. J was trimmed by 9 bases and V by 3 bases; bases with no gene match: 11. This CDR3 is built from 15 residues. The CDR3 coding sequence is TGTGCCAGCAGTTTCCCCATGACAGGGGGGAAGAGCTACACCTTC. It specifies CASSFPMTGGKSYTF.

The V gene is TRBV28, the J gene TRBJ2-7; TRBD1 might be the D (6 bases). This CDR3 comprises 16 residues. Germline V gene sequence: CDR1 MDHEN, CDR2 SYDVKM. V lost 7 bases and J 2 bases, leaving 21 bases between the germline ends. The CDR3 nucleotides are TGTGCCAGCATCACCTACGGGGCAGGGGCACCCTACGAGCAGTACTTC. As protein: CASITYGAGAPYEQYF.

J is TRBJ2-7 and V is TRBV4-3; D is uncertain. The CDR3 consists of 16 residues. V lost 0 bases, J lost 2 bases, and 14 bases lay in between. The V gene's germline CDR1 is LGHNA and CDR2 YSLEER. CDR3 nucleotide sequence: TGCGCCAGCAGCCAAGATGCGGTAAACCCCACCTACGAGCAGTACTTC. Translated: CASSQDAVNPTYEQYF.

The chain joins TRBV27 to TRBJ2-7; perhaps TRBD1 as D (6 bases). Trimming shortened V by 2 bases and J by 2 bases, and 16 bases separated the two germline ends. Germline CDR1 is MNHEY and CDR2 is SMNVEV (reference sequence). This CDR3 comprises 16 residues. CDR3 bases: TGTGCCAGCAGTTTAATCCCGGACAGCTTACCCTACGAGCAGTACTTC. Amino acids: CASSLIPDSLPYEQYF.

This chain uses TRBV6-2 or TRBV6-3 with TRBJ2-1; 9 nucleotides line up with TRBD1. Trimming at V came to 6 bases and at J to 7 bases, leaving 10 bases not matched to a gene. The V gene's germline CDR1 is MNHEY and CDR2 SVGEGT. The CDR3 has 15 amino acids. CDR3 coding DNA: TGTGCCAGCAGCCTCTTCGGGACAGGGAATAATGAGCAGTTCTTC. This translates into CASSLFGTGNNEQFF.

The chain recombines TRBV11-2 with TRBJ2-7; TRBD1 might be the D (7 bases). The CDR3 runs to 14 residues. Germline CDR1 reads SGHAT; CDR2 reads FQNNGV. V lost 1 base to trimming and J lost 5 bases, with 12 bases between them. This CDR3 reads CASSLGRGDHEQYF. The CDR3 DNA reads TGTGCCAGCAGCTTAGGCAGGGGGGATCACGAGCAGTACTTC. The full variable domain, its missing parts supplied by reference TRBV11-2 and TRBJ2-7, is EAGVAQSPRYKIIEKRQSVAFWCNPISGHATLYWYQQILGQGPKLLIQFQNNGVVDDSQLPKDRFSAERLKGVDSTLKIQPAKLEDSAVYLCASSLGRGDHEQYFGPGTRLTVT.

This clone is a singleton in its sample. The chain is built from TRBV19 and TRBJ2-7, with 10 bases aligning to TRBD1. Trimming cost V 4 bases and J 3 bases; bases outside gene matches: 3. Germline V gene data show CDR1 as LNHDA and CDR2 as SQIVND (reference sequence). The CDR3 consists of 14 residues. As DNA, the CDR3 is TGTGCCAGTAGTAACGGACAGGGGGACTACGAGCAGTACTTC. It yields the protein CASSNGQGDYEQYF.

The chain combines TRBV21-1 with TRBJ2-7; the listed D gene, TRBD1, was not tested against the DNA. TRBV21-1 has pseudogene status. There are 19 residues in the CDR3. CDR3 residues: CASSKPFFSRQGAICEQYF. The CDR3 DNA is TGTGCCAGCAGCAAACCATTCTTTAGTAGACAGGGGGCCATCTGCGAGCAGTACTTC.

The chain joins TRBV6-5 to TRBJ2-7; the match to TRBD1 covers 7 bases. The CDR3 runs to 13 residues. Germline trimming cut 6 bases from V and 2 bases from J; bases unmatched to any gene: 4. Per the germline V gene, CDR1 is MNHEY and CDR2 is SVGAGI. The CDR3 DNA sequence: TGTGCCAGCAGACCGGGACAGACCTACGAGCAGTACTTC. This codes for CASRPGQTYEQYF.

This sequence joins TRBV7-2 and TRBJ2-7, with D maybe TRBD2 (5 bases). The V gene lost 2 bases and the J gene lost 6 bases, with 11 bases spanning the gap. CDR1 SGHTA and CDR2 FQGNSA come from the germline V gene. The CDR3 contains 13 residues. The CDR3 sequence: CASSLLVRGEQYF. DNA for the CDR3: TGTGCCAGCAGCTTATTGGTCCGGGGCGAGCAGTACTTC.

The V and J genes are TRBV18 and TRBJ2-5; 8 positions agree with TRBD1. Germline V CDR1 and CDR2: KGHSH, LQKENI. This CDR3 spans 14 amino acids. J lost 5 bases, V lost 6 bases, and 8 bases had no gene match. The CDR3 loop is CASSLGQGPETQYF. CDR3 sequence (DNA): TGTGCCAGCTCTCTTGGACAGGGTCCTGAGACCCAGTACTTC. Together with reference TRBV18 and TRBJ2-5, the CDR3 gives the full variable domain: NAGVMQNPRHLVRRRGQEARLRCSPMKGHSHVYWYRQLPEEGLKFMVYLQKENIIDESGMPKERFSAEFPKEGPSILRIQQVVRGDSAAYFCASSLGQGPETQYFGPGTRLLVL.

The chain links TRBV4-1 to TRBJ2-5, with D possibly matching TRBD2 (6 bases). This CDR3 is built from 14 residues. V was clipped by 0 bases and J by 5 bases, with 10 bases between them. CDR1 and CDR2 from the germline V gene are MGHRA and YSYEKL. In DNA form, the CDR3 reads TGCGCCAGCAGCCAAGATTGGGCGGGGGAGACCCAGTACTTC. Its translation is CASSQDWAGETQYF.

V usage is TRBV29-1 and J usage is TRBJ1-2, with D possibly TRBD1 on 5 matching bases. This CDR3 has 14 amino acids. Germline V lookup: CDR1 SQVTM, CDR2 ANQGSEA. The V gene lost 3 bases and the J gene lost 5 bases, with 16 bases spanning the gap. CDR3 DNA: TGCAGCGTTGAGGGTTCAGGGAGGGGTTATGGCTACACCTTC. Its translation is CSVEGSGRGYGYTF. The full variable domain, rest sourced from reference TRBV29-1 and TRBJ1-2, is SAVISQKPSRDICQRGTSLTIQCQVDSQVTMMFWYRQQPGQSLTLIATANQGSEATYESGFVIDKFPISRPNLTFSTLTVSNMSPEDSSIYLCSVEGSGRGYGYTFGSGTRLTVV.

This clone came up once. The junction does not match germline at one end; this may be a read error. The chain combines TRBV4-3 with TRBJ1-4; no firm D call. Germline V gene lookup returns CDR1 LGHNA and CDR2 YSLEER. This CDR3 spans 15 amino acids. In DNA form, the CDR3 reads TGCGCCAGCAGCCAAGATTTGGGCAGTAATGAAAAACTGCTTTTT. Translation: CASSQDLGSNEKLLF.

The chain recombines TRBV4-2 with TRBJ2-7; 9 bases are a match to TRBD2. The length of the CDR3 is 15 residues. Germline CDR1 reads LGHNA; CDR2 reads YNFKEQ. J lost 3 bases, V lost 1 base, and 4 bases had no gene match. The CDR3 DNA reads TGTGCCAGCAGCCAAGCTCTAGCGGGAATCTACGAGCAGTACTTC. Translating it yields CASSQALAGIYEQYF.

The J gene is TRBJ1-5, the V gene TRBV19; 9 bases map to TRBD1. Germline CDR1 is LNHDA and CDR2 is SQIVND (reference sequence). The J segment lost 3 bases and the V segment lost 4 bases, leaving 4 bases of the junction unmatched. The CDR3 runs 15 residues. This CDR3 is CASSRNRGPNQPQHF. The CDR3 DNA follows: TGTGCCAGTAGTAGGAACAGGGGGCCCAATCAGCCCCAGCATTTT.

For this clone: One junction end disagrees with the germline gene, perhaps due to a read error. The rearrangement joins TRBV4-3 to TRBJ2-1; 7 nucleotides align to TRBD2. Germline assignment: CDR1 LGHNA and CDR2 YSLEER. CDR3 length equals 14 residues. The CDR3 sequence is CATSAGVSHNEQFF. CDR3 nucleotide sequence: TGCGCCACCTCCGCGGGAGTCTCCCACAATGAGCAGTTCTTC.

CDR3 amino acids: CASSVTGAGANVLTF. The CDR3 DNA reads as TGTGCCAGCAGTGTGACAGGGGCTGGGGCCAACGTCCTGACTTTC. The chain is built from TRBV6-2 or TRBV6-3 and TRBJ2-6, with 8 positions matching TRBD1. There are 15 residues in the CDR3. V was pared by 5 bases and J by 2 bases, with 2 bases of the junction left unmatched. From germline, CDR1 is MNHEY and CDR2 SVGEGT.

The rearrangement links TRBV18 to TRBJ2-3; maybe TRBD1 (6 bases). V was pared by 4 bases and J by 0 bases, with 8 bases between. Germline CDR1 is KGHSH and CDR2 is LQKENI. CDR3 length: 14 residues. The CDR3 loop is CASSRGLSTDTQYF. The CDR3, as DNA: TGTGCCAGCTCACGGGGGCTGAGCACAGATACGCAGTATTTT.

The J gene is TRBJ2-1, the V gene TRBV5-1; tentative D call: TRBD2 (5 bases). The germline V gene has CDR1 SGHRS and CDR2 YFSETQ. V shed 0 bases and J shed 9 bases, with 13 bases lying between them. The CDR3 consists of 14 residues. The CDR3 DNA follows: TGCGCCAGCAGCTTGGGAGGCGCCCGGGGTGAGCAGTTCTTC. This gives the protein CASSLGGARGEQFF.

This clone was recorded once. This sequence joins TRBV4-1 and TRBJ2-7, with 8 bases matching TRBD2. This CDR3 has 16 amino acids. Losses at the gene ends were 1 base for V and 0 bases for J; bases not matched to a gene: 5. Germline V gene sequence: CDR1 MGHRA, CDR2 YSYEKL. CDR3 sequence reads: CASSQGGSGSSYEQYF. CDR3 DNA: TGCGCCAGCAGCCAAGGAGGCAGCGGGAGCTCCTACGAGCAGTACTTC.

Notes on this clone: The sample holds other DNA sequences that translate to the same CDR3. J is TRBJ2-7 and V is TRBV19; maybe TRBD1 (6 bases). Trimming removed 3 bases from V and 3 bases from J, with 12 bases in between. This CDR3 contains 14 residues. The germline V gene has CDR1 LNHDA and CDR2 SQIVND (reference sequence). In nucleotides, the CDR3 is TGTGCCAGTAGTATCAGCCAGGGGTTCTACGAGCAGTACTTC. Translation gives CASSISQGFYEQYF.

A few counts support this clone. Here the CDR3 reads CASSLDVGGSNQPQHF. The CDR3 DNA is TGTGCCAGCAGCTTAGATGTAGGGGGCTCGAATCAGCCCCAGCATTTT. V and J are TRBV7-8 and TRBJ1-5; 7 bases fit TRBD1. Per the germline V gene, CDR1 is SGHVS and CDR2 is FQNEAQ. The CDR3 length is 16 residues. The junction had 7 bases not matched to a gene; V was cut back by 1 base and J by 4 bases.

With regard to this clone: At one end, the junction sequence differs from germline, possibly due to a read error. The J gene is TRBJ1-4, the V gene TRBV4-3; tentative D call: TRBD1 (5 bases). There are 13 residues in the CDR3. In germline, CDR1 is LGHNA, CDR2 YSLEER. As DNA, the CDR3 is TGCGCCAGCAGCCAATGGCAGGGAAAAAAACTGCTTTTT. This sequence encodes CASSQWQGKKLLF.

V gene TRBV7-9 combines with J gene TRBJ2-3; 10 bases match TRBD2. This CDR3 contains 14 residues. Germline V gene sequence: CDR1 SEHNR, CDR2 FQNEAQ (reference sequence). V lost 8 bases to trimming and J lost 3 bases; unmatched junction nucleotides: 5. The CDR3 sequence is CASGTSGVTDTQYF. As DNA, the CDR3 is TGTGCCAGCGGTACTAGCGGGGTGACAGATACGCAGTATTTT.

The chain carries TRBV5-5 and TRBJ1-3, with TRBD1 matching 7 bases. Germline loops: CDR1 SGHKS, CDR2 YYEKEE (reference sequence). The CDR3 covers 15 residues. V shed 5 bases, J shed 4 bases, and the junction held 9 bases outside the gene matches. The CDR3 region has the DNA TGTGCCAGCAGAAAGACACAGGGGTGCGGAAACACCATATATTTT. Its protein product is CASRKTQGCGNTIYF. Variable domain in full (rest from reference TRBV5-5 and TRBJ1-3): DAGVTQSPTHLIKTRGQQVTLRCSPISGHKSVSWYQQVLGQGPQFIFQYYEKEERGRGNFPDRFSARQFPNYSSELNVNALLLGDSALYLCASRKTQGCGNTIYFGEGSWLTVV.

The J gene is TRBJ2-2, the V gene TRBV10-3, with TRBD1 identical over 10 bases. The V segment lost 3 bases and the J segment 8 bases; nucleotides outside the gene matches: 6. Germline CDR1 is ENHRY and CDR2 is SYGVKD. The CDR3 has 15 residues. The CDR3 nucleotides read TGTGCCATCAGTGACCGGGACAGGGGAAGGGGGGAGCTGTTTTTT. Translating it yields CAISDRDRGRGELFF.